The entry below describes one TCR beta chain. No cognate antigen has been identified for it. Base qualities are not at hand, and no much larger clone is one base apart. This sample was included in a study of technical replicates of blood from a few donors (dated by TCRdb to the late 2010s). Library method: the immunoSEQ multiplex PCR assay. TCRdb took this table from immuneACCESS and kept in-frame rearrangements with V and J called. Such tables lack part of the clones; where checked against another copy, unresolved V genes explain under half of the gap, and the rest is unexplained. The sample records around 72,000 clones, 90% to 95% of which are singletons. The ten largest clonotypes hold 0.37% of the sample. From the cysteine up to the phenylalanine, the CDR3 has a length of 13 residues. The sequence is cut down to CDR3 DNA, 39 bases in frame from base 1. The V end gives up 5 bases and the J end 4 bases, leaving 3 bases in the junction not matched to a gene. CDR1 and CDR2 (PRHDT, FYEKMQ) derive from the germline V gene (reference sequence).

The TCR comes from a human donor in good health. Some clones in this sample may be carry-over from other donors' samples. The V and J genes are TRBV13 and TRBJ2-7, with 9 middle bases fitting TRBD1. The sequenced sample was T cells isolated from PBMCs. The CDR3 amino acid sequence is: CASSPTGGYEQYF. The DNA reads as follows: TGTGCCAGCAGCCCGACAGGGGGATACGAGCAGTACTTC.